This T cell receptor beta chain stems from a study of cytomegalovirus exposure and HLA in healthy donors. Turning to the study itself: Early released data had roughly 81 million unique TCRs, all coming from HLA-typed donors.

The V segment lost 7 bases and the J segment 0 bases; nucleotides outside the gene matches: 12. This CDR3 comprises 18 residues. CDR1 is MDHEN, CDR2 SYDVKM, per germline. The PCR was carried out with 60 Vbeta primers and 13 Jbeta primers. Method: immunoSEQ multiplex PCR; TCRdb's copy keeps in-frame clones and lacks some. The sample includes 65,000 to 95,000 clones, around 78% of them seen just once. The study, taken as a whole, reports: Later on, a genetic analysis was performed. It linked a missense variant in DCLRE1C with V- and J-gene trimming of TCR beta. A list of roughly 160 TCR beta chains associated with cytomegalovirus was given.

Remarks on this clone: What it binds is unknown.

The source material was PBMCs. The source is a male donor in good health and CMV-seropositive. V is TRBV28 and J is TRBJ2-7, with 13 bases matching TRBD2. The CDR3 here is CASTKLAGGEISSYEQYF. The CDR3 nucleotides read TGTGCCAGCACCAAACTAGCGGGAGGGGAAATTAGCTCCTACGAGCAGTACTTC.